This T cell receptor (beta chain) was retrieved from a study of blood T cell repertoires in COVID-19. The method was immunoSEQ multiplex PCR; TCRdb's version includes in-frame clones alone and lacks a portion of them. The sample gives approximately 120,000 clones, approximately 90% of which show up once; about 1.2% is in the top ten. Per the germline V gene, CDR1 is KGHSH and CDR2 is LQKENI. Between the trimmed V and J ends, which lost 1 base and 3 bases, there was a span of 13 bases. The length of the CDR3 is 16 residues. The source material was peripheral blood. The clonotype originates from a woman of 80 years or more with acute or convalescent COVID-19. V and J are TRBV18 and TRBJ1-5; TRBD1 is a possible D gene (6 bases). As DNA, the CDR3 is TGTGCCAGCTCACCACAGACAGGCGGTACCAATCAGCCCCAGCATTTT. Amino acid sequence: CASSPQTGGTNQPQHF.